The rows below give T cell receptor beta chains drawn from one sample of a study of T cell repertoires in cytomegalovirus infection. Each CDR3 protein is one row after TCRdb ran MiXCR on the reads. The data contain roughly 720,000 distinct CDR3 sequences, approximately 40% of them seen just once; the ten biggest clones take up roughly 2.9%. Source material: PBMCs. All receptors come from a human donor in good health (CMV status not recorded). Some clones in this sample may be carry-over from other donors' samples. Both conserved end residues are part of each CDR3. The order of the fields is clone size, CDR3 length, V gene, J gene, D gene, CDR3 DNA, CDR3 protein. A D gene is named only where the DNA matches it firmly. A row's size may be missing; if present it is once, few, many or a size class.

few	16	TRBV12-3/TRBV12-4	TRBJ1-2	TRBD1	TGTGCCAGCAGTTCCCGGACAGGGAAGGGATACTATGGCTACACCTTC	CASSSRTGKGYYGYTF
few	14	TRBV7-2	TRBJ2-7	TRBD2	TGTGCCAGCAGCTTAGGAGCGGGAGTGGGCGAGCAGTACTTC	CASSLGAGVGEQYF
NA	15	TRBV6-6	TRBJ1-1	NA	TGTGCCAGCAGTTACTATCCGGGCCGGACGGCAGAAGCTTTCTTT	CASSYYPGRTAEAFF
NA	17	TRBV6-6	TRBJ2-7	TRBD2	TGTGCCAGCAGTTACAATCGCGGGAGATACCGCTCCTACGAGCAGTACTTC	CASSYNRGRYRSYEQYF
NA	14	TRBV5-8	TRBJ1-5	NA	TGTGCCAGCAGCTTCCGGACAGCCTCGGAGCCCCAGCATTTT	CASSFRTASEPQHF
NA	13	TRBV27	TRBJ2-3	NA	TGTGGCAGCAGCCCAAGAAGCACAGATACGCAGTATTTT	CGSSPRSTDTQYF
NA	14	TRBV19	TRBJ2-1	NA	TGTGCCAGTATTAACCCGGGACTCAACAATGAGCAGTTCTTC	CASINPGLNNEQFF
NA	18	TRBV7-6	TRBJ1-1	NA	TGTGCCAGCAGCTTAGCGGATACTCCGGGTCTCCGAAGCACTGAAGCTTTCTTT	CASSLADTPGLRSTEAFF
few	15	TRBV11-1	TRBJ1-1	TRBD1	TGTGCCAGCAGACCCAGGACAGGAGTGAACACTGAAGCTTTCTTT	CASRPRTGVNTEAFF
NA	14	TRBV7-6	TRBJ2-5	TRBD1	TGTGCCAGCAGCACAGGGGAGTACCAAGAGACCCAGTACTTC	CASSTGEYQETQYF
NA	16	TRBV29-1	TRBJ1-3	NA	TGCAGCGTTGGGCGGGGGGGGGGAGACTCTGGAAACACCATATATTTT	CSVGRGGGDSGNTIYF
few	15	TRBV6-8	TRBJ1-1	NA	TGTGCCAGCAGTTACACACCGTCCATGAACACTGAAGCTTTCTTT	CASSYTPSMNTEAFF
NA	15	TRBV28	TRBJ2-7	NA	TGTGCCAGCAGTTCCCCAGCAGGGATCGCCTACGAGCAGTACTTC	CASSSPAGIAYEQYF